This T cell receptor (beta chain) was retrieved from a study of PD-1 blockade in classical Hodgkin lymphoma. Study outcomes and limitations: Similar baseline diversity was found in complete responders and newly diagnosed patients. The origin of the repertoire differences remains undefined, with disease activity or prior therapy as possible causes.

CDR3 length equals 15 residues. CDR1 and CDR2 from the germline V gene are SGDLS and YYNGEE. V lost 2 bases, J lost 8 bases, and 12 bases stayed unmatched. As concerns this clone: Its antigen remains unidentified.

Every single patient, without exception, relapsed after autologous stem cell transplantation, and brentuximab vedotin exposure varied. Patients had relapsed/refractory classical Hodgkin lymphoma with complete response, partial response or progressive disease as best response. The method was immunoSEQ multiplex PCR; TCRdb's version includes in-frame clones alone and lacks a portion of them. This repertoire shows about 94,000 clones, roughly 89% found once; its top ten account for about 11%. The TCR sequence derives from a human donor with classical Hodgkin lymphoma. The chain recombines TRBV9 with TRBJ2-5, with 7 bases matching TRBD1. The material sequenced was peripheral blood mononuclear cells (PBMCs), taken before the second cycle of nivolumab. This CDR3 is CASSVLSGTEGTQYF. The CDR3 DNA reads TGTGCCAGCAGCGTTTTATCCGGGACAGAAGGAACCCAGTACTTC.